Below, 3 T cell receptor beta chains from the same sample are listed, as sequenced in a study of identical twins. TCRdb reprocessed the 5' RACE reads with MiXCR, giving one entry per CDR3 protein. The sample shows around 680,000 distinct CDR3 sequences, around 8.6% of them seen only once. These sequences were also reported in another study, on yellow fever vaccine responses in identical twins.

Specimen: PBMCs. Receptors originate from a woman aged 18-29 years in good health.

This clonotype appeared a few times. V is TRBV11-2 and J is TRBJ2-7; unclear D gene. V lost 6 bases and J lost 7, with 16 bases in between. CDR1 SGHAT and CDR2 FQNNGV come from the germline V gene. CDR3 size: 13 residues. This CDR3 is CASSPSGRQEQYF. The CDR3 nucleotides read TGTGCCAGCAGTCCCTCCGGGCGGCAAGAGCAGTACTTC.

The rearrangement uses TRBV30 and TRBJ2-1; 7 bases agree with TRBD2. J lost 0 bases, V lost 5 bases, and 7 bases had no gene match. Germline loops: CDR1 GTSNPN, CDR2 SVGIG (reference sequence). This CDR3 has 15 residues. The CDR3 loop reads CAWASLAASYNEQFF. CDR3 DNA sequence: TGTGCCTGGGCCTCTCTAGCGGCCTCCTACAATGAGCAGTTCTTC.

The chain links TRBV20-1 to TRBJ2-7; no firm D call. V was pared by 3 bases and J by 3 bases, with 6 bases between. CDR1 and CDR2 (germline): DFQATT, SNEGSKA (reference sequence). CDR3 size: 11 residues. The DNA of the CDR3 is TGCAGTGCTAGTGAGAGCTACGAGCAGTACTTC. It specifies CSASESYEQYF.